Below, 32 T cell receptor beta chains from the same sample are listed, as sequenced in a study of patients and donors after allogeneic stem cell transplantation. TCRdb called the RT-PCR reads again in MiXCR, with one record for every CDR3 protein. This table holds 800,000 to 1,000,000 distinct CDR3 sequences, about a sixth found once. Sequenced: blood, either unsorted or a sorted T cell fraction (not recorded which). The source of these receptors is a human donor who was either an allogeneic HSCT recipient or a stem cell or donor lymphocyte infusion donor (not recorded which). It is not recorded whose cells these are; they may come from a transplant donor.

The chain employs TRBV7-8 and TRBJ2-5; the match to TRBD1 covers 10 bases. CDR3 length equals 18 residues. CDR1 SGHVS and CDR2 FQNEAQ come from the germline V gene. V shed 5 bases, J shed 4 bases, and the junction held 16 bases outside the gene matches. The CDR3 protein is CASSHAPRTGGRGETQYF. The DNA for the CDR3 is TGTGCCAGCAGCCACGCTCCCCGGACAGGGGGGCGAGGAGAGACCCAGTACTTC.

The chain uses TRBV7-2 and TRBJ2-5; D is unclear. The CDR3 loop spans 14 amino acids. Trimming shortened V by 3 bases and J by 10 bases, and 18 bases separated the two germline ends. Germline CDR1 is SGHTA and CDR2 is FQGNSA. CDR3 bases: TGTGCCAGCAGCTTCCTAGTTATCCCAGCGATCCAGTACTTC. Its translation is CASSFLVIPAIQYF. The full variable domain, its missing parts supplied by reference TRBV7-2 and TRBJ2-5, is GAGVSQSPSNKVTEKGKDVELRCDPISGHTALYWYRQSLGQGLEFLIYFQGNSAPDKSGLPSDRFSAERTGGSVSTLTIQRTQQEDSAVYLCASSFLVIPAIQYFGPGTRLLVL.

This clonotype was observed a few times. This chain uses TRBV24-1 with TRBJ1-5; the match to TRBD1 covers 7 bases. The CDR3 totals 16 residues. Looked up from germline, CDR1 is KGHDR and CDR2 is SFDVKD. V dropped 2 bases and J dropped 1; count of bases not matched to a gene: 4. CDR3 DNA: TGTGCCACCAGTGATTCGGACAGGAGAAGCAATCAGCCCCAGCATTTT. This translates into CATSDSDRRSNQPQHF.

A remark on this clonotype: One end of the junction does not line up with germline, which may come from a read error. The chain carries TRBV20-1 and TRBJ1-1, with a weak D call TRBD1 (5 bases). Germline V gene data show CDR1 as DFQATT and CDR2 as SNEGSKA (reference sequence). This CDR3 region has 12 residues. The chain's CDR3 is CAFRTGASEAFF. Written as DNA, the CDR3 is TGTGCTTTTCGAACCGGGGCCAGTGAAGCTTTCTTT.

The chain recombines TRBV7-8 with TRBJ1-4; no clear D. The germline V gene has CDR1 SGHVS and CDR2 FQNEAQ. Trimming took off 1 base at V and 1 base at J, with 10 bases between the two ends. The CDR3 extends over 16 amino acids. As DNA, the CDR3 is TGTGCCAGCAGCTTAGTTCAGGAAAGAACTAATGAAAAACTGTTTTTT. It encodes CASSLVQERTNEKLFF. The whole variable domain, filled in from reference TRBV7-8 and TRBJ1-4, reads GAGVSQSPRYKVAKRGQDVALRCDPISGHVSLFWYQQALGQGPEFLTYFQNEAQLDKSGLPSDRFFAERPEGSVSTLKIQRTQQEDSAVYLCASSLVQERTNEKLFFGSGTQLSVL.

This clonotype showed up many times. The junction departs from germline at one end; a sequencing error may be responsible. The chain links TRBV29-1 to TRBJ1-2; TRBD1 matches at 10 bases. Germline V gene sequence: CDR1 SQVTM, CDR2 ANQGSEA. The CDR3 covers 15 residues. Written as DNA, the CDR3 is TGCAGCGCCTTCTTGGGGGGACAGGGGTACTACGGCTACACCTTC. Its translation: CSAFLGGQGYYGYTF.

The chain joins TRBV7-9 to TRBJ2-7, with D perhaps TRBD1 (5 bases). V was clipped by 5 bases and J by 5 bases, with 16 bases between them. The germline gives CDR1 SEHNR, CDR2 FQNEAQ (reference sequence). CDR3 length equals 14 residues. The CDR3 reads CASSLPTRVHEQYF. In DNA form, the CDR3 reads TGTGCCAGCAGCCTCCCTACCAGGGTTCACGAGCAGTACTTC.

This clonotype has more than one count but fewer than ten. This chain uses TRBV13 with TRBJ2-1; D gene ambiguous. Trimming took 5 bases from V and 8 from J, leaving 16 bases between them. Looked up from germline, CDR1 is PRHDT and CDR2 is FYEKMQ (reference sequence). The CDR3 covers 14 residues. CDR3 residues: CASSVRSVSHEQFF. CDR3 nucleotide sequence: TGTGCCAGCAGCGTCCGGTCTGTGTCCCATGAGCAGTTCTTC. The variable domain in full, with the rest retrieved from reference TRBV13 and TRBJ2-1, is AAGVIQSPRHLIKEKRETATLKCYPIPRHDTVYWYQQGPGQDPQFLISFYEKMQSDKGSIPDRFSAQQFSDYHSELNMSSLELGDSALYFCASSVRSVSHEQFFGPGTRLTVL.

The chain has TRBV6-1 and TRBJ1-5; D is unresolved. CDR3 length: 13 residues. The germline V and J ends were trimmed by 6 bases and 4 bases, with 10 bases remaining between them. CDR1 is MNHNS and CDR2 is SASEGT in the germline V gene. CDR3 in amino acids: CASSEDRNQPQHF. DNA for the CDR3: TGTGCCAGCAGCGAGGATCGGAATCAGCCCCAGCATTTT.

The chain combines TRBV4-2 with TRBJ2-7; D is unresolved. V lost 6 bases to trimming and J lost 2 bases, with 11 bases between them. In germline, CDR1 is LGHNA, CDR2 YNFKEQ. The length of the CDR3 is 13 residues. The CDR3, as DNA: TGTGCCAGCAGTATGACGGAGACCTACGAGCAGTACTTC. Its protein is CASSMTETYEQYF.

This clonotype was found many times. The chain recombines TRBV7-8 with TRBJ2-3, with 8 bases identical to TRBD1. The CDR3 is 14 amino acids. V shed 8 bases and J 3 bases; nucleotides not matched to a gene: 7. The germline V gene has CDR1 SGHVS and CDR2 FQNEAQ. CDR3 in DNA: TGTGCCAGCTTAGACAGGGGAAGAACAGATACGCAGTATTTT. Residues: CASLDRGRTDTQYF.

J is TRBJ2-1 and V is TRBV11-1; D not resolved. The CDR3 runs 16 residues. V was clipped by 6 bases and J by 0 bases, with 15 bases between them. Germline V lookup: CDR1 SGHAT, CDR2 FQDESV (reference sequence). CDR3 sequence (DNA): TGTGCCAGCAGATCGACCAAGGGATACTCCTACAATGAGCAGTTCTTC. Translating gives CASRSTKGYSYNEQFF.

The CDR3 loop is CASSVGLAETDTQYF. The DNA for the CDR3 is TGTGCCAGCAGTGTCGGACTAGCGGAAACAGATACGCAGTATTTT. This chain connects TRBV25-1 to TRBJ2-3; 10 positions agree with TRBD2. V lost 4 bases and J lost 3; bases outside the gene matches: 4. Looked up from germline, CDR1 is MGHDK and CDR2 is SYGVNS. This CDR3 comprises 15 residues.

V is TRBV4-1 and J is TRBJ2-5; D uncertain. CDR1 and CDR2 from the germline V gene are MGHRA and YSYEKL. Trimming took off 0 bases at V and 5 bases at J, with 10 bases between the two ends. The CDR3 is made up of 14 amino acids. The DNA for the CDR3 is TGCGCCAGCAGCCAAGATTCCCTAGAGGAGACCCAGTACTTC. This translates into CASSQDSLEETQYF.

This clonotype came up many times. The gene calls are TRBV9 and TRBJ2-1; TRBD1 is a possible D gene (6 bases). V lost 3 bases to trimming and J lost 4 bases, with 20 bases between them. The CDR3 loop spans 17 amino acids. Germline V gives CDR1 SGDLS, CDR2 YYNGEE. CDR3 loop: CASSALHDRSPYNEQFF. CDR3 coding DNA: TGTGCCAGCAGCGCCCTTCACGACAGGTCCCCTTACAATGAGCAGTTCTTC.

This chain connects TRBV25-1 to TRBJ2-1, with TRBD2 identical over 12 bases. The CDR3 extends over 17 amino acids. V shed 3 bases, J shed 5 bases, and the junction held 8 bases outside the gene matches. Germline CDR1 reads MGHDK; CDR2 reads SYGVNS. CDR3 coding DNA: TGTGCCAGCAGTGATGTGACTAGCGGGAGTTACCACAATGAGCAGTTCTTC. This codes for CASSDVTSGSYHNEQFF.

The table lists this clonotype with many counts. The CDR3 loop reads CASSFRWQQETQYF. CDR3 bases: TGTGCCAGCAGTTTCAGGTGGCAACAAGAGACCCAGTACTTC. This chain joins TRBV12-3 or TRBV12-4 and TRBJ2-5, with no clear D. The CDR3 consists of 14 residues. Trimming shortened V by 3 bases and J by 2 bases, and 10 bases separated the two germline ends.

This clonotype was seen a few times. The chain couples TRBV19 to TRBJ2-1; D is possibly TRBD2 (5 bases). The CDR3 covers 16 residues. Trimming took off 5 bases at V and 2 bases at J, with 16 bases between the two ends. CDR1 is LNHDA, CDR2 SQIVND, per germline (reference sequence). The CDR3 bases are TGTGCCAGTAGTTCCAAACTGGCCGGGGCCTACAATGAGCAGTTCTTC. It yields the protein CASSSKLAGAYNEQFF.

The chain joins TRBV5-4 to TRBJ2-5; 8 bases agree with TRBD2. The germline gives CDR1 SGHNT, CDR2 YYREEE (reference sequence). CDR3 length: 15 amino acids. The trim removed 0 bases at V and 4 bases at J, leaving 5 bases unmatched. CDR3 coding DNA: TGTGCCAGCAGCTTGGTGGGAGCGGGGGTAGAGACCCAGTACTTC. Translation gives CASSLVGAGVETQYF.

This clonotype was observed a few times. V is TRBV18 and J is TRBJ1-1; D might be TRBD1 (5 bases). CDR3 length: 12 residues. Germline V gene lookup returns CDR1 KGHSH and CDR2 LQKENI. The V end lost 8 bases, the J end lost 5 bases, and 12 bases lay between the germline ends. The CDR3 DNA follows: TGTGCCAGCCAACAAGGGGCAACTGAAGCTTTCTTT. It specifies CASQQGATEAFF.

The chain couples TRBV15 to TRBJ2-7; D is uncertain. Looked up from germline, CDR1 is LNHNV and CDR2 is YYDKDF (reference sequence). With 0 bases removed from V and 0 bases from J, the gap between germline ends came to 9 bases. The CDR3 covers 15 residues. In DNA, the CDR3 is TGTGCCACCAGCAGAGATGCAGGCATCTCCTACGAGCAGTACTTC. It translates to CATSRDAGISYEQYF.

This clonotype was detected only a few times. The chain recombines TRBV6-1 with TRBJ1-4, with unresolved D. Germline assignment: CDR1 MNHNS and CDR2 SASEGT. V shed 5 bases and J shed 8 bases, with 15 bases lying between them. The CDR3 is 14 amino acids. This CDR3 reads CASSPSQRREKLFF. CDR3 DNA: TGTGCCAGCAGTCCCAGCCAACGAAGGGAAAAACTGTTTTTT.

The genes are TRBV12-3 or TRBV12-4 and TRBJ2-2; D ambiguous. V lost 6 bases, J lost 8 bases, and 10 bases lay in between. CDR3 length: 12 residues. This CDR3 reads CASSTVGGELFF. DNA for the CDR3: TGTGCCAGCAGCACCGTGGGGGGGGAGCTGTTTTTT.

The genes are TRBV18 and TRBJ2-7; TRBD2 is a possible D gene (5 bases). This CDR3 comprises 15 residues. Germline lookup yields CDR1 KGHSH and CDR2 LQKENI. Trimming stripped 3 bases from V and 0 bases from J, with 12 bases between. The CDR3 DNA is TGTGCCAGCTCACCTGGACTCCGCTCCTCCTACGAGCAGTACTTC. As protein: CASSPGLRSSYEQYF.

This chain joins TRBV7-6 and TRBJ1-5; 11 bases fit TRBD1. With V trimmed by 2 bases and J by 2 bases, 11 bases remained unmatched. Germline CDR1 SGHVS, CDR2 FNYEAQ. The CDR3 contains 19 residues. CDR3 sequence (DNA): TGTGCCAGCAGCTTAATGGGCCGGGACAGGGGGTTAGGCAATCAGCCCCAGCATTTT. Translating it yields CASSLMGRDRGLGNQPQHF.

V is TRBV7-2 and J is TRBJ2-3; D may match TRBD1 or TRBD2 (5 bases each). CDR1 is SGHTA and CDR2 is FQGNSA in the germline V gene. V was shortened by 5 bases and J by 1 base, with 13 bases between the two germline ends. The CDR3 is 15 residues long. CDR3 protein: CASSDLGRGTDTQYF. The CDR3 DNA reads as TGTGCCAGCAGCGACCTGGGACGGGGCACAGATACGCAGTATTTT.

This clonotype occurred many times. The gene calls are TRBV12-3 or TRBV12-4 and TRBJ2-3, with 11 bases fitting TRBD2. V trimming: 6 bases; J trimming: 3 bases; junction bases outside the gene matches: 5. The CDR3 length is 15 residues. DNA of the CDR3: TGTGCCAGCAGATTTTCTAGCGGGGGGACAGATACGCAGTATTTT. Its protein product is CASRFSSGGTDTQYF.

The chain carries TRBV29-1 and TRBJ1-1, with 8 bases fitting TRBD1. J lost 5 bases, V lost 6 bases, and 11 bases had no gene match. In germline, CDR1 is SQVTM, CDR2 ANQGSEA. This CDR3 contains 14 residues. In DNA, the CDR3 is TGCAGCGTCGACTCAGGGGGCTCGGGGACTGAAGCTTTCTTT. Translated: CSVDSGGSGTEAFF.

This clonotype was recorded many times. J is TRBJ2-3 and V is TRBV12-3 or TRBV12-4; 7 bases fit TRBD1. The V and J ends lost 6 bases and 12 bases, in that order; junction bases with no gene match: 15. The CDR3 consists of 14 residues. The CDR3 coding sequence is TGTGCCAGCAGCCGAAGCTCCCGGGACAGTCCTCAGTATTTT. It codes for CASSRSSRDSPQYF.

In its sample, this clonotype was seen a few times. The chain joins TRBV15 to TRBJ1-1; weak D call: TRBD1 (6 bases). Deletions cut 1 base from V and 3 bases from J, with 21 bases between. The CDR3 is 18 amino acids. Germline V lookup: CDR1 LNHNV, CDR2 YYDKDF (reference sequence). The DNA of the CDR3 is TGTGCCACCAGCAGAGCTCGGGACACCGACGGCCGGGACACTGAAGCTTTCTTT. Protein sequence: CATSRARDTDGRDTEAFF.

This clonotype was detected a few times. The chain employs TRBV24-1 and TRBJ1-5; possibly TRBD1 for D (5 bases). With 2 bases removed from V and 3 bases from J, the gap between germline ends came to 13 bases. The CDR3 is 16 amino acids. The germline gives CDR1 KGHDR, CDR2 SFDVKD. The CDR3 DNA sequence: TGTGCCACCAGTGATTCGGGGCAGCTGGACAATCAGCCCCAGCATTTT. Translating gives CATSDSGQLDNQPQHF.

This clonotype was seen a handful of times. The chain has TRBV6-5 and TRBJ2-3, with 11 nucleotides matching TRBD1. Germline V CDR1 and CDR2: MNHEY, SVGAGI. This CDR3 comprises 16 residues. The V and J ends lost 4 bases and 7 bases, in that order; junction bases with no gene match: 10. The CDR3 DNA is TGTGCCAGCAGTTCGGGGACAGGGGGTAAAACTAATACGCAGTATTTT. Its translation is CASSSGTGGKTNTQYF.